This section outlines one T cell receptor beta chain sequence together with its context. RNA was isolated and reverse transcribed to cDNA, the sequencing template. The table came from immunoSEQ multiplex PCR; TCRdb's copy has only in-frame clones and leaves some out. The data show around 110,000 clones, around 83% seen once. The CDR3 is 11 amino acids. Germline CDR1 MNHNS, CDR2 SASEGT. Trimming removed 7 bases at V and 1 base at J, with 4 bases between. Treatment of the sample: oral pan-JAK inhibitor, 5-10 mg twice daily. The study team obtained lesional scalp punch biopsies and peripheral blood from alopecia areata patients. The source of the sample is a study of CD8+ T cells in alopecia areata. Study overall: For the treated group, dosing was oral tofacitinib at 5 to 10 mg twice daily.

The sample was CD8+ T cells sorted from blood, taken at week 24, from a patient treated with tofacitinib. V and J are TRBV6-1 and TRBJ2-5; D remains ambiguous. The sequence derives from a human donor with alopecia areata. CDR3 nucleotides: TGTGCCAGCATTCTCCAAGAGACCCAGTACTTC. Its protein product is CASILQETQYF.